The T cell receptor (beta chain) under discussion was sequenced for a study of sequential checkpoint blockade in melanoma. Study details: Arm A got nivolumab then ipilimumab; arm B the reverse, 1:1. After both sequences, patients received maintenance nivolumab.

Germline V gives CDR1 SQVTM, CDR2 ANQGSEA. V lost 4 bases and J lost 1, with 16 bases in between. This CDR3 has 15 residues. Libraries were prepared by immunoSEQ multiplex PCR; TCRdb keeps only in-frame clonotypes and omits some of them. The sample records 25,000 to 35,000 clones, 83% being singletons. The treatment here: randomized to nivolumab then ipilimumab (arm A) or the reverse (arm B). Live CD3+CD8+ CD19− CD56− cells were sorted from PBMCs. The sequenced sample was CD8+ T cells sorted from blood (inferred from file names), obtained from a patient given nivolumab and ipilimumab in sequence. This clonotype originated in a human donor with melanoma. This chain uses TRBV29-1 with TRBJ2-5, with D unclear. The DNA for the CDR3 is TGCAGCGTTGCAGAGAGCTCTAAACTCCAAGAGACCCAGTACTTC. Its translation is CSVAESSKLQETQYF.